A single sample gave rise to the 2 T cell receptor beta chains below, sequenced in a study of T-cell memory formation after mild COVID-19 (dated by TCRdb to about 2021). The method was 5' RACE. TCRdb names Illumina NovaSeq 6000 as the instrument used. TCRdb passed the public sequencing reads through fastp at Q25 and MiXCR, retaining productive beta sequences. Rows are combined by CDR3 protein, so each entry shows the most common genes and DNA. The sample includes under 550,000 distinct CDR3 sequences, with about a sixth observed a single time. The top ten hold about 22% of the sample. Sequencing was done on a sample of PBMCs or a T cell subset sorted from them (not recorded which). All receptors come from a man aged 18 to 29 who had mild COVID-19 (a few samples of this study predate the infection). The sample titles of this study are shuffled in the database, so cell type and time point are left out; the donor was told from shared clones.

As to this clonotype: This is likely a read error, given that the CDR3 carries no conserved phenylalanine or tryptophan at its end. The DNA of the CDR3 is TGTGCCAGTAGTTCCCAGGGGGCGAGTGGCTACACCCTC. Its protein product is CASSSQGASGYTL. This chain links TRBV19 with TRBJ1-2; 8 positions match TRBD1. The CDR3 loop spans 13 amino acids. Germline assignment: CDR1 LNHDA and CDR2 SQIVND (reference sequence). The trim removed 5 bases at V and 7 bases at J, leaving 6 bases unmatched.

The rearrangement links TRBV7-9 to TRBJ2-7; 9 bases map to TRBD1. The V segment lost 5 bases and the J segment 5 bases; nucleotides outside the gene matches: 7. Germline-derived CDR1 and CDR2 are SEHNR and FQNEAQ (reference sequence). The CDR3 runs 14 residues. CDR3 region: CASSSGTGPNEQYF. CDR3 DNA: TGTGCCAGCAGCAGTGGGACAGGGCCCAACGAGCAGTACTTC.